Presented here are 20 T cell receptor beta chains from one specimen sequenced in a study of early T cells in non-severe SARS-CoV-2 infection. TCRdb independently ran MiXCR on the 5' RACE reads; one entry per CDR3 protein. This sample has some 46,000 distinct CDR3 sequences, with roughly 6.6% found just once. Sequencing used whole blood, obtained at baseline. These receptors originate from an adult who was a healthcare worker with PCR-confirmed SARS-CoV-2 infection or an uninfected control (not recorded which).

The chain carries TRBV24-1 and TRBJ2-7; D gene ambiguous. Deletions cut 0 bases from V and 9 bases from J, with 11 bases between. Per the germline V gene, CDR1 is KGHDR and CDR2 is SFDVKD. This CDR3 is built from 13 residues. The CDR3 DNA follows: TGTGCCACCAGTGATTTGCAGTTTACGGGGCAGTACTTC. This encodes CATSDLQFTGQYF.

This clonotype was counted ten times or more. The chain recombines TRBV20-1 with TRBJ2-7, with D unclear. The CDR3 has 13 residues. Germline-derived CDR1 and CDR2 are DFQATT and SNEGSKA (reference sequence). CDR3 residues: CRTVRPSSYEQYF. As DNA, the CDR3 is TGCAGGACGGTCAGGCCCTCCTCCTACGAGCAGTACTTC.

This clonotype was counted at least ten times. The rearrangement links TRBV15 to TRBJ2-1; 9 nucleotides agree with TRBD1. The germline gives CDR1 LNHNV, CDR2 YYDKDF (reference sequence). The CDR3 is made up of 14 amino acids. With V trimmed by 3 bases and J by 8 bases, 5 bases remained unmatched. CDR3 sequence: CATSSWTGVDEQFF. CDR3 nucleotides: TGTGCCACCAGCAGCTGGACAGGGGTGGATGAGCAGTTCTTC.

There are many counts of this clonotype. The J gene is TRBJ1-3, the V gene TRBV29-1; D unclear. V dropped 0 bases and J dropped 0 bases, with 9 bases sitting between them. CDR1 SQVTM and CDR2 ANQGSEA come from the germline V gene. This CDR3 contains 15 residues. CDR3 loop: CSVEDGSSSGNTIYF. DNA of the CDR3: TGCAGCGTTGAAGACGGCAGTAGCTCTGGAAACACCATATATTTT.

This clonotype was counted at least ten times. The V and J genes are TRBV7-2 and TRBJ2-5, with 7 bases that match TRBD2. Per the germline V gene, CDR1 is SGHTA and CDR2 is FQGNSA. V lost 3 bases, J lost 4 bases, and 5 bases stayed unmatched. This CDR3 spans 14 amino acids. The CDR3: CASSFGGRGETQYF. The CDR3 DNA follows: TGTGCCAGCAGCTTCGGGGGGAGGGGAGAGACCCAGTACTTC.

The rearrangement joins TRBV5-4 to TRBJ2-1, with 10 bases aligning to TRBD1. The CDR3 is 14 amino acids. Per the germline V gene, CDR1 is SGHNT and CDR2 is YYREEE (reference sequence). The V segment lost 7 bases and the J segment 9 bases; nucleotides outside the gene matches: 10. The CDR3 region has the DNA TGTGCCAGCCGCCGGGACAGGGGAAAGAGTGAGCAGTTCTTC. It specifies CASRRDRGKSEQFF.

This clonotype was counted many times. The chain combines TRBV29-1 with TRBJ2-7; 8 positions match TRBD2. Losses at the gene ends were 6 bases for V and 2 bases for J; bases not matched to a gene: 9. Germline CDR1 and CDR2: SQVTM and ANQGSEA. The CDR3 covers 14 residues. The CDR3 spells CSVGPTSGPYEQYF. DNA for the CDR3: TGCAGCGTCGGCCCTACTAGCGGACCCTACGAGCAGTACTTC.

This clonotype was counted ten times or more. The chain combines TRBV20-1 with TRBJ2-7; D ambiguous. The V gene lost 5 bases and the J gene lost 0 bases, with 17 bases spanning the gap. Looked up from germline, CDR1 is DFQATT and CDR2 is SNEGSKA (reference sequence). This CDR3 is 15 amino acids long. The CDR3 spells CSAEPTRKSSYEQYF. The DNA for the CDR3 is TGCAGTGCTGAGCCAACGAGGAAGAGCTCCTACGAGCAGTACTTC.

This clonotype came up many times. The chain couples TRBV14 to TRBJ1-4; D remains unclear. Trimming took off 1 base at V and 7 bases at J, with 10 bases between the two ends. The germline V gene has CDR1 SGHDN and CDR2 FVKESK. This CDR3 region has 14 residues. CDR3: CASSQAWSPEKLFF. The CDR3 nucleotides are TGTGCCAGCAGCCAAGCCTGGTCCCCTGAAAAACTGTTTTTT.

The chain is built from TRBV11-2 and TRBJ2-1; D may correspond to TRBD1 or TRBD2 (5 bases each). The CDR3 sequence is 14 residues long. With 5 bases removed from V and 6 bases from J, the gap between germline ends came to 14 bases. Germline CDR1 reads SGHAT; CDR2 reads FQNNGV. CDR3 coding DNA: TGTGCCAGCAGCCCTCGGGACGGCTCCAATGAGCAGTTCTTC. Translation gives CASSPRDGSNEQFF.

This clonotype was found many times. The rearrangement links TRBV20-1 to TRBJ2-5, with 8 bases lining up with TRBD2. This CDR3 is 12 amino acids long. From germline, CDR1 is DFQATT and CDR2 SNEGSKA (reference sequence). Trimming cost V 6 bases and J 2 bases; bases outside gene matches: 2. CDR3: CSAASGQETQYF. The CDR3 DNA is TGCAGTGCCGCTAGCGGGCAAGAGACCCAGTACTTC.

This clonotype was counted at least ten times. The rearrangement joins TRBV18 to TRBJ2-1; the D gene is possibly TRBD2 (6 bases). Trimming shortened V by 3 bases and J by 4 bases, and 16 bases separated the two germline ends. Germline CDR1 reads KGHSH; CDR2 reads LQKENI. This CDR3 has 16 amino acids. For the CDR3, the DNA is TGTGCCAGCTCACCCTCCAAGCTAGCGACTTACAATGAGCAGTTCTTC. Translating it yields CASSPSKLATYNEQFF.

The chain recombines TRBV5-5 with TRBJ1-5; no clear D. V lost 4 bases, J lost 3 bases, and 17 bases lay in between. The CDR3 totals 16 residues. Germline values: CDR1 SGHKS, CDR2 YYEKEE (reference sequence). This CDR3 reads CASSPGVRVLNQPQHF. CDR3 DNA: TGTGCCAGCAGCCCCGGGGTTAGGGTCCTCAATCAGCCCCAGCATTTT.

This clonotype occurred many times. V usage is TRBV12-3 or TRBV12-4 and J usage is TRBJ1-5; possibly TRBD1 for D (5 bases). This CDR3 comprises 13 residues. V lost 4 bases and J 2 bases, leaving 6 bases between the germline ends. This chain's CDR3 is CASSSRGNQPQHF. The CDR3 coding sequence is TGTGCCAGCAGTTCCAGGGGCAATCAGCCCCAGCATTTT.

In its sample, this clonotype was seen a few times. The chain carries TRBV20-1 and TRBJ1-5; D call uncertain. This CDR3 is 13 amino acids long. From germline, CDR1 is DFQATT and CDR2 SNEGSKA (reference sequence). Trimming removed 2 bases at V and 4 bases at J, with 9 bases between. The DNA for the CDR3 is TGCAGTGCTAGAAGGACGGAGAATCAGCCCCAGCATTTT. Its protein product is CSARRTENQPQHF.

This clonotype was seen many times. The chain recombines TRBV6-6 with TRBJ2-2; D gene unclear. This CDR3 is 16 amino acids long. V lost 0 bases to trimming and J lost 3 bases, with 11 bases between them. Germline CDR1 reads MNHNY; CDR2 reads SVGAGI (reference sequence). CDR3 nucleotide sequence: TGTGCCAGCAGTTACTCGATCAGTGGCGACACCGGGGAGCTGTTTTTT. Protein: CASSYSISGDTGELFF.

Points on this clonotype: This could be a read error, since a much larger clone is one nucleotide away. The CDR3 DNA sequence: TGCAGTGCGTCGACAGGCACCGGGGAGCTGTTTTTT. As protein: CSASTGTGELFF. This chain uses TRBV20-1 with TRBJ2-2; D is perhaps TRBD1 (6 bases). From germline, CDR1 is DFQATT and CDR2 SNEGSKA (reference sequence). Deletions cut 6 bases from V and 4 bases from J, with 9 bases between. The CDR3 has 12 residues.

In this sample, this clonotype turned up many times. The chain couples TRBV7-6 to TRBJ2-5; 11 bases are a match to TRBD1. J gave up 4 bases and V 1 base, and 17 bases lay outside the gene matches. CDR3 length equals 20 residues. Germline CDR1 SGHVS, CDR2 FNYEAQ. The CDR3, as DNA: TGTGCCAGCAGCTTAGTCCCCATCCGGGACAGGGGGTACAATGGAGAGACCCAGTACTTC. Translating gives CASSLVPIRDRGYNGETQYF.

This clonotype has a count of ten or more. The rearrangement joins TRBV6-5 to TRBJ2-1; 7 nucleotides line up with TRBD1. Trimming cost V 6 bases and J 5 bases; bases outside gene matches: 10. From germline, CDR1 is MNHEY and CDR2 SVGAGI. The length of the CDR3 is 15 residues. The CDR3 sequence is CASSRPGQRNNEQFF. CDR3 in DNA: TGTGCCAGCAGCCGGCCGGGACAGCGGAACAATGAGCAGTTCTTC.

This clonotype was seen more than once but under ten times. In DNA form, the CDR3 reads TGCAGTGCTAGAGCGGGAGGGTCCTACAATGAGCAGTTCTTC. The encoded protein is CSARAGGSYNEQFF. The V gene is TRBV20-1, the J gene TRBJ2-1, with TRBD2 identical over 8 bases. The CDR3 runs to 14 residues. V lost 1 base to trimming and J lost 1 base; unmatched junction nucleotides: 0. Per the germline V gene, CDR1 is DFQATT and CDR2 is SNEGSKA (reference sequence).